The clone carrying this T cell receptor beta chain was counted between two and nine times. With 5 bases removed from V and 0 bases from J, the gap between germline ends came to 9 bases. There are 13 residues in the CDR3. Germline V lookup: CDR1 DFQATT, CDR2 SNEGSKA (reference sequence). The data were obtained in a study of read filtering for tumor transcriptome and immune sequencing. From 400 to 450 ng of RNA, a library with molecular barcoded alpha/delta and beta/gamma adaptors was made. Each CDR3 protein is one row after TCRdb ran MiXCR on the reads. The table has around 25,000 distinct CDR3 sequences, approximately 23% seen once.

The clonotype comes from a donor over 35 with multiple myeloma. The chain has TRBV20-1 and TRBJ2-3, with D uncertain. Sequenced: a population of CD138-negative cells sorted from bone marrow. CDR3 nucleotides: TGCAGTGCTCCCGGTGTGAGCACAGATACGCAGTATTTT. Amino acids: CSAPGVSTDTQYF.